This TCR beta chain was captured by sequencing in a study of a mutant IDH1 vaccine in newly diagnosed glioma. Study in general: Previous care, which was radiotherapy, temozolomide, or both, most often involved both.

Some clones are missing from TCRdb's copy, which holds only in-frame ones; the method was immunoSEQ multiplex PCR. The sample records 85,000 to 100,000 clones, roughly 90% being singletons. For this clone: Its matching antigen is unknown.

The germline V and J ends were trimmed by 0 bases and 2 bases, with 7 bases remaining between them. The CDR3 consists of 14 residues. CDR1 and CDR2 (germline): MNHEY, SVGAGI. Study-wide results and limits: Pseudoprogression appears to have had no connection to changes in top peripheral T cell clonotypes.

As to time point: baseline, week 1 (first vaccination visit). Treatment noted: pre-vaccination baseline after standard-of-care therapy. The donors' diagnosis was new WHO grade 3 or 4 astrocytoma that was IDH1-mutant and ATRX-lost. The sequence came from a woman aged 45 to 65 with glioma. The rearrangement uses TRBV6-5 and TRBJ1-2; D is undetermined. Specimen: PBMCs, collected from a glioma patient treated with radiotherapy, temozolomide or both. CDR3 sequence reads: CASSYSTGNYGYTF. The CDR3, as DNA: TGTGCCAGCAGTTACTCTACTGGCAACTATGGCTACACCTTC.